The subject of this entry is one T cell receptor beta chain. Method: immunoSEQ multiplex PCR; TCRdb's copy keeps in-frame clones and lacks some. The table lists more than 70,000 clones, about nine tenths of them singletons. This record belongs to a study of control samples from healthy donors and cancer patients. In germline, CDR1 is SGHTA, CDR2 FQGNSA. There are 14 residues in the CDR3. V dropped 5 bases and J dropped 2 bases, with 12 bases sitting between them. The sequence was collected from a man between 60 and 70 years old with lung cancer. The chain couples TRBV7-2 to TRBJ2-5; D is possibly TRBD2 (5 bases). Sequenced material: PBMCs. The CDR3 DNA reads as TGTGCCAGCAGCCCAAGACGGGGTCAAGAGACCCAGTACTTC. It translates to CASSPRRGQETQYF.